This is a list of T cell receptor beta chains from one sample in a study of blood T cell repertoires in COVID-19. Profiled with immunoSEQ multiplex PCR; TCRdb holds only in-frame clones, not every one. The table lists about 260,000 clones, 80% to 85% of them singletons. The specimen sequenced was peripheral blood. These receptors were taken from a woman aged 40 to 50 who had recovered from COVID-19. Each CDR3 is given with its conserved first and last residue. A D gene is named only where the DNA matches it firmly. Some rows have no size entry. The others give once, few or many, or a class for an expanded clone.

V	J	size	D	DNA	CDR3
TRBV10-3	TRBJ1-2	.	TRBD1	TGTGCCATCAGTGAAGAGGGACAGGGGGCTAACTATGGCTACACCTTC	CAISEEGQGANYGYTF
TRBV2	TRBJ2-7	.	.	TGTGCCAGCAGTGAAGGGGTGGGGGCGGGTGAGCAGTACTTC	CASSEGVGAGEQYF
TRBV12-3/TRBV12-4	TRBJ2-5	.	.	TGTGCCAGCAGGTCACGAGGGCGGGAGACCCAGTACTTC	CASRSRGRETQYF
TRBV6-5	TRBJ2-7	.	TRBD1	TGTGCCAGCAGTTACTCGGGACAGGGGCCTGGAAACGAGCAGTACTTC	CASSYSGQGPGNEQYF
TRBV10-1	TRBJ2-7	once	TRBD1	TGCGCCAGCAGTGAGTCCGCGACAGGGGGCGGTCAGTACTTC	CASSESATGGGQYF
TRBV28	TRBJ1-5	.	TRBD1	TGTGCCAGCAGTCACTTATACCGGACAGGGGCCCTCAATCAGCCCCAGCATTTT	CASSHLYRTGALNQPQHF
TRBV19	TRBJ2-6	.	TRBD1	TGTGCCAGTAGTATCGGACAGGGCCGATTTTCTGGGGCCAACGTCCTGACTTTC	CASSIGQGRFSGANVLTF
TRBV19	TRBJ2-2	.	.	TGTGCCAGCACTCCCCTTCGGGAAAACACCGGGGAGCTGTTTTTT	CASTPLRENTGELFF
TRBV7-6	TRBJ1-4	.	.	TGTGCCAGCAGCTTTCAGGGTGAAAAACTGTTTTTT	CASSFQGEKLFF
TRBV5-6	TRBJ2-3	.	.	TGTGCCAGCAGTGGGGGGGCTTGGAGCACAGATACGCAGTATTTT	CASSGGAWSTDTQYF
TRBV4-1	TRBJ1-5	once	TRBD1	TGCGCCAGCAGCCGGGGACAGGGGAGCTATCAGCCCCAGCATTTT	CASSRGQGSYQPQHF
TRBV27	TRBJ2-2	.	.	TGTGCCGCGGGGGCCAATATGGGAGGCGAGCTGTTTTTT	CAAGANMGGELFF
TRBV7-9	TRBJ1-1	.	TRBD1	TGTGCCAGCAGCTCCCGGACAGGGGCCGCGGACACTGAAGCTTTCTTT	CASSSRTGAADTEAFF
TRBV5-6	TRBJ1-2	.	.	TGTGCCAGCAGCTTGGGGCAGATCAATGGCTACACCTTC	CASSLGQINGYTF
TRBV6-5	TRBJ1-2	.	.	TGTGCCAGCAGCTTACAAAGACTCGGCAACTATGGCTACACCTTC	CASSLQRLGNYGYTF
TRBV3-1/TRBV3-2	TRBJ1-1	.	.	TGTGCCAGCAGCCAAGCCAGGCAGGGGAACACTGAAGCTTTCTTT	CASSQARQGNTEAFF
TRBV28	TRBJ2-5	.	TRBD2	TGTGCCAGCAGTGAGCAGGGACTAGCTAGAGGGACCCAGTACTTC	CASSEQGLARGTQYF
TRBV21-1	TRBJ1-2	.	.	TGTGCCAGCAGCCGGCCAAGGGGACACCCAAGAGGGGATGGCTACACCTTC	CASSRPRGHPRGDGYTF
TRBV5-1	TRBJ1-1	.	.	TGCGCCAGCAGGTTAGGAACAGGAGGGACTGAAGCTTTCTTT	CASRLGTGGTEAFF
TRBV4-2	TRBJ2-5	few	TRBD2	TGTGCCAGCAGCCAAGGAATAGGGCGGGGGGGCCAAGAGACCCAGTACTTC	CASSQGIGRGGQETQYF
TRBV3-1/TRBV3-2	TRBJ2-7	.	.	TGTGCCAGCAGCCAAGATGCAAGGAGGCAAGGCGAGCAGTACTTC	CASSQDARRQGEQYF
TRBV10-3	TRBJ1-4	.	TRBD1	TGTGCCACCAAGCAGGGGGCTAATGAAAAACTGTTTTTT	CATKQGANEKLFF
TRBV28	TRBJ2-5	.	.	TGTGCCAGCAGTGCCTTTATCGGGGGGCGGGAGACCCAGTACTTC	CASSAFIGGRETQYF
TRBV5-8	TRBJ1-2	.	TRBD1	TGTGCCAGCAGCCGCCCCGACAGGGAAATTCATGGCTACACCTTC	CASSRPDREIHGYTF
TRBV6-6	TRBJ2-7	.	TRBD1	TGTGCCAGCAGCGGGACAGCGTACGAGCAGTACTTC	CASSGTAYEQYF
TRBV30	TRBJ1-4	.	TRBD1	TGTGCCTGGAGGACAGGGGGCGCCGATGAAAAACTGTTTTTT	CAWRTGGADEKLFF
TRBV7-9	TRBJ1-2	.	.	TGTGCCAGCAGCTTATATGCTTTCGGGGGAGGAGATGGCTACACCTTC	CASSLYAFGGGDGYTF
TRBV5-6	TRBJ2-4	.	TRBD1	TGTGCCAGCAGGTTCGGACAGGAAAACATTCAGTACTTC	CASRFGQENIQYF
TRBV10-3	TRBJ1-5	many	.	TGTGCCATCAGCTCCGACAGTTATAGCAATCAGCCCCAGCATTTT	CAISSDSYSNQPQHF
TRBV24-1	TRBJ1-1	once	.	TGTGCCACCAGTGAAGTCGGGAGTGAAGCTTTCTTT	CATSEVGSEAFF
TRBV7-3	TRBJ2-5	.	.	TGTGCCAGCAGCCTAAACCCATCCAGGGCGGCGACCCAGTACTTC	CASSLNPSRAATQYF
TRBV27	TRBJ2-1	.	TRBD2	TGTGCCAGCAGACGACCTGGGGAGGGTAGCGACAATGAGCAGTTCTTC	CASRRPGEGSDNEQFF
TRBV3-1/TRBV3-2	TRBJ1-4	.	.	TGTGCCAGCAGCCCCGTCATCCAGGCAACTAATGAAAAACTGTTTTTT	CASSPVIQATNEKLFF
TRBV11-3	TRBJ1-1	.	TRBD1	TGTGCCAGCAGCTTCGGACAGGGGAAAGAAGCTTTCTTT	CASSFGQGKEAFF
TRBV27	TRBJ1-5	once	TRBD1	TGTGCCAGCAGTCCGACGACAGGGCGACAGCCCCAGCATTTT	CASSPTTGRQPQHF
TRBV30	TRBJ2-7	.	.	TGTGCCTACCCAATTGGGGCAGGGCTGGACGAGCAGTACTTC	CAYPIGAGLDEQYF
TRBV5-1	TRBJ1-4	.	TRBD1	TGCGCCAGCAGTTTAGGGACAGATGATGAAAAACTGTTTTTT	CASSLGTDDEKLFF